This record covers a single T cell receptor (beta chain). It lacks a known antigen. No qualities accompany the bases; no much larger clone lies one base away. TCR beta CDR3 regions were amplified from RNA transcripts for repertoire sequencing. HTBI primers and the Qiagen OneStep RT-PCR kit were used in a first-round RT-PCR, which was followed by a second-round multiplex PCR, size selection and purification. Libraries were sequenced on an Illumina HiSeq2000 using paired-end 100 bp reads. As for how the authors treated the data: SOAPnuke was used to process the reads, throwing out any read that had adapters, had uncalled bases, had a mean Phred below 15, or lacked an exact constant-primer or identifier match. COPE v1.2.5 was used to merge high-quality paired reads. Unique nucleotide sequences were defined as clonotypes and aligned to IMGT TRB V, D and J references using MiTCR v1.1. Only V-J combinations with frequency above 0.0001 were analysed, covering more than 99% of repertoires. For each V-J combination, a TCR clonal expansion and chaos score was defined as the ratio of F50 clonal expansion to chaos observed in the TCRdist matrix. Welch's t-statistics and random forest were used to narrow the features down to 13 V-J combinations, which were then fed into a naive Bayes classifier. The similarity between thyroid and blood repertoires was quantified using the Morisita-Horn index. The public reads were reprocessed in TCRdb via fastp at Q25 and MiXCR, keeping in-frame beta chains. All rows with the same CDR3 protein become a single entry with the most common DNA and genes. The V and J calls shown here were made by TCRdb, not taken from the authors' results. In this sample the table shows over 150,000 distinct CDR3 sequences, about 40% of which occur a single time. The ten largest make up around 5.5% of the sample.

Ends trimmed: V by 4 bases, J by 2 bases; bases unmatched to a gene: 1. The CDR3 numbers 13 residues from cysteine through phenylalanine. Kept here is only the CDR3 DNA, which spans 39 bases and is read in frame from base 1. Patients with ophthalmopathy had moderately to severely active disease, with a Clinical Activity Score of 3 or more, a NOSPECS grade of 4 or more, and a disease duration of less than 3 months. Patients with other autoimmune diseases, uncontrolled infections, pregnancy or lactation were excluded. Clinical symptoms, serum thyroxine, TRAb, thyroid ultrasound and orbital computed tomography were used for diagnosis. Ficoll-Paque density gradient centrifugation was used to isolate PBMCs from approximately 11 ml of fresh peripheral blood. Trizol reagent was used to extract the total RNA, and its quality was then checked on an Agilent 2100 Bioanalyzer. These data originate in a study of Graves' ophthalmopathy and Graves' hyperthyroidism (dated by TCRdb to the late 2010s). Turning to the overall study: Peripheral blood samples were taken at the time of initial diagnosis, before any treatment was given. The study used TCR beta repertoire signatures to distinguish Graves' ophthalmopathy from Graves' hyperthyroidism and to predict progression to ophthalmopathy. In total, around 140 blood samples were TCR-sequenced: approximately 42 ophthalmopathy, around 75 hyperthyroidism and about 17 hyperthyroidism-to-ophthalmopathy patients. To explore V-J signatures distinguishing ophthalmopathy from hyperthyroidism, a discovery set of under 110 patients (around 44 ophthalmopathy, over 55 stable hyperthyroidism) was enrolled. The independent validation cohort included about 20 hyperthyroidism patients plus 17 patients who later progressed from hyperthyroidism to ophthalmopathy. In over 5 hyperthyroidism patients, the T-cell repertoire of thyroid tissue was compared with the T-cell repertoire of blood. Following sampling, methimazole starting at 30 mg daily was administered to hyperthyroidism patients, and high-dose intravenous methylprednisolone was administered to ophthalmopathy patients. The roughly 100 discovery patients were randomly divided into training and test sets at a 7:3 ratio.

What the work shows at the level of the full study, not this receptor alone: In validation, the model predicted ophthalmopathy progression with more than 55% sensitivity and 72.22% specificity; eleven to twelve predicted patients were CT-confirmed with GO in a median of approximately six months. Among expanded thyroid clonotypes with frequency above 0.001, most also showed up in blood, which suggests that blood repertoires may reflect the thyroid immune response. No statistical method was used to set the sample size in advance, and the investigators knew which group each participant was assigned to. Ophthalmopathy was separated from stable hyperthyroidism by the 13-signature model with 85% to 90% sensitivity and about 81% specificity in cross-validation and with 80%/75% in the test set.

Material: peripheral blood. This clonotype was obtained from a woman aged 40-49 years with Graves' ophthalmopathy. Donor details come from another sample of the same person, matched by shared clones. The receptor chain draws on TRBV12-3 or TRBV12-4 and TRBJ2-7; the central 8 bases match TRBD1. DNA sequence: TGTGCCAGCAGTTGGGACAGGACCTACGAGCAGTACTTC. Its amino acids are CASSWDRTYEQYF.